This T cell receptor beta chain was obtained from a study of metastatic and nonmetastatic thyroid tumors. Study details: Peripheral blood and tumor or nodule samples from malignant and benign thyroid patients were compared.

Original analysis: Clinicopathological groups differed in CDR3, with these differences serving to build a distant-metastasis classifier for papillary thyroid cancer. From the PCR reads, TCRdb re-called clones with MiXCR. These V and J calls derive from TCRdb rather than the authors' analysis. The repertoire holds 89,000 or so clones, 8% to 9.5% seen once, with roughly 9% in the top ten. This clone was observed many times. The antigen remains undetermined. Findings and limits, study-wide: The study reportedly found significantly higher TCR beta diversity in malignant thyroid tumors than benign nodules, in blood and tumor.

The entire patient cohort was treatment-naive prior to thyroid surgery. What was sequenced was blood. The clonotype originates from a female donor with papillary thyroid cancer or a benign thyroid nodule (not recorded which). Some clones in this sample may be carry-over from other donors' samples.

The CDR3 spells CASRGGRDTEAFF. In DNA form, the CDR3 reads TGCGCCAGCAGGGGGGGGCGGGACACTGAAGCTTTCTTT. V gene TRBV10-2 combines with J gene TRBJ1-1, with D possibly matching TRBD1 (6 bases). The CDR3 is 13 amino acids. Trimming took 6 bases from V and 3 from J, leaving 11 bases between them. The germline gives CDR1 WSHSY, CDR2 SAAADI.